In its sample, the clone carrying this T cell receptor beta chain was seen a few times. This sample is part of a study of radiotherapy plus CTLA-4 blockade in lung cancer. The table came from immunoSEQ multiplex PCR; TCRdb's copy has only in-frame clones and leaves some out. Altogether approximately 25,000 clones are present, approximately 80% being singletons, with the ten largest covering 20% to 25%. V shed 6 bases and J 8 bases; nucleotides not matched to a gene: 6. This CDR3 contains 13 residues. CDR1 and CDR2 from the germline V gene are SNHLY and FYNNEI. The source material was peripheral blood, sampled from a patient treated with radiotherapy plus ipilimumab. The chain has TRBV2 and TRBJ1-4; 7 positions agree with TRBD1. The sequence came from a human donor with non-small cell lung cancer that progressed on radiotherapy plus ipilimumab. The CDR3 is CASRVGQAEKLFF. The CDR3 DNA follows: TGTGCCAGCAGGGTTGGACAGGCGGAAAAACTGTTTTTT.